Listed below are T cell receptor beta chains from one sample, sequenced in a study of blood T cell repertoires in COVID-19. Sequencing was performed with immunoSEQ multiplex PCR; in TCRdb, only in-frame clones are kept and a portion is missing. The sample lists under 300,000 clones; roughly 90% were seen once. The sequenced material came from PBMCs or T cells enriched from blood (not recorded which). The receptors come from a woman between 25 and 40 years old with acute COVID-19. Each CDR3 is given with its conserved first and last residue. The order of the fields is clone size, D gene, V gene, J gene, CDR3 protein, CDR3 DNA. The D gene is left open where the match is weak. Clone sizes are given selectively: once, few, many, or a class where the clone is expanded.

.	TRBD1	TRBV2	TRBJ1-5	CASRTGGFGQPQHF	TGTGCCAGCAGGACAGGGGGCTTTGGTCAGCCCCAGCATTTT
.	.	TRBV28	TRBJ1-1	CASSFASGNTEAFF	TGTGCCAGCAGTTTCGCGTCGGGAAACACTGAAGCTTTCTTT
.	TRBD2	TRBV28	TRBJ2-7	CASSYVAGVYEQYF	TGTGCCAGCAGTTACGTAGCGGGGGTTTACGAGCAGTACTTC
.	.	TRBV19	TRBJ1-1	CASSIVAGRRMVTEAFF	TGTGCCAGTAGTATAGTTGCGGGCAGGAGGATGGTCACTGAAGCTTTCTTT
few	.	TRBV2	TRBJ1-6	CASSRQSSYNSPLHF	TGTGCCAGCAGTAGACAGAGCTCCTATAATTCACCCCTCCACTTT
once	TRBD1	TRBV29-1	TRBJ1-1	CSVRGQGNTEAFF	TGCAGCGTTAGAGGACAGGGGAACACTGAAGCTTTCTTT
.	TRBD1	TRBV7-2	TRBJ1-2	CASSPLPTGTSISGGYTF	TGTGCCAGCAGCCCCTTACCGACAGGGACTTCTATATCAGGTGGCTACACCTTC
.	TRBD1	TRBV18	TRBJ1-5	CASSPTGGTLQPQHF	TGTGCCAGCTCACCAACAGGGGGGACGCTTCAGCCCCAGCATTTT
.	.	TRBV12-5	TRBJ2-2	CASGLVLARPNTGELFF	TGTGCTAGTGGTTTGGTACTCGCTAGGCCGAACACCGGGGAGCTGTTTTTT
.	.	TRBV3-1/TRBV3-2	TRBJ1-2	CASSQDGAGYGYTF	TGTGCCAGCAGCCAAGACGGCGCGGGCTATGGCTACACCTTC
.	TRBD2	TRBV5-6	TRBJ2-3	CASSLLLAGGADTQYF	TGTGCCAGCAGCTTGTTACTAGCGGGAGGGGCAGATACGCAGTATTTT
.	.	TRBV30	TRBJ1-3	CAFLEGVSGNTIYF	TGTGCCTTCCTTGAGGGGGTCTCTGGAAACACCATATATTTT
.	.	TRBV27	TRBJ2-1	CASSLSRGGFNEQFF	TGTGCCAGCAGTTTATCGCGAGGAGGGTTCAATGAGCAGTTCTTC
.	.	TRBV6-5	TRBJ2-1	CASSYFLRSSYNEQFF	TGTGCCAGCAGTTACTTTTTGAGGAGCTCCTACAATGAGCAGTTCTTC
.	TRBD2	TRBV2	TRBJ2-1	CASSAGLAGTDEQFF	TGTGCCAGCAGCGCGGGACTAGCGGGAACGGATGAGCAGTTCTTC
.	.	TRBV4-3	TRBJ1-1	CASSQGTANTEAFF	TGCGCCAGCAGCCAAGGGACAGCGAACACTGAAGCTTTCTTT
.	TRBD1	TRBV5-4	TRBJ1-6	CASSLGGQGAVSPLHF	TGTGCCAGCAGCTTGGGGGGGCAGGGGGCCGTTTCACCCCTCCACTTT
.	.	TRBV6-5	TRBJ2-7	CASSYAWGQGHEQYF	TGTGCCAGCAGTTACGCCTGGGGACAAGGGCACGAGCAGTACTTC
.	TRBD2	TRBV5-1	TRBJ2-2	CASSLAPAGDTGELFF	TGCGCCAGCAGCTTGGCCCCAGCGGGAGACACCGGGGAGCTGTTTTTT
.	.	TRBV7-9	TRBJ1-1	CASSLGQGRDTEAFF	TGTGCCAGCAGCTTAGGCCAGGGAAGGGACACTGAAGCTTTCTTT
.	.	TRBV2	TRBJ1-5	CASSELGGQPQHF	TGTGCCAGCAGTGAATTAGGGGGACAGCCCCAGCATTTT
.	TRBD2	TRBV7-2	TRBJ2-1	CASSRTSGRAYSSYNEQFF	TGTGCCAGCAGCCGGACTAGCGGGAGGGCGTACTCCTCCTACAATGAGCAGTTCTTC
once	.	TRBV3-1/TRBV3-2	TRBJ1-2	CASSQDDTPNYGYTF	TGTGCCAGCAGCCAAGATGATACACCCAACTATGGCTACACCTTC
.	.	TRBV2	TRBJ2-1	CASSQLEGGSYNEQFF	TGTGCCAGCAGTCAGCTCGAAGGGGGCTCCTACAATGAGCAGTTCTTC
.	.	TRBV27	TRBJ1-2	CASSLRGSHGYTF	TGTGCCAGCAGTTTACGGGGGTCCCATGGCTACACCTTC
.	TRBD2	TRBV6-4	TRBJ2-3	CASSDRASGSGDTQYF	TGTGCCAGCAGTGATCGGGCTAGCGGGAGTGGAGATACGCAGTATTTT
.	TRBD1	TRBV19	TRBJ2-7	CATNSGQSYEQYF	TGTGCCACTAACTCGGGACAGTCCTACGAGCAGTACTTC
few	TRBD1	TRBV29-1	TRBJ1-1	CSVRQGVNTEAFF	TGCAGCGTCCGACAGGGGGTGAACACTGAAGCTTTCTTT
.	.	TRBV7-3	TRBJ1-1	CASSLSTGNTEAFF	TGTGCCAGCAGCTTAAGCACGGGGAACACTGAAGCTTTCTTT
few	.	TRBV27	TRBJ1-6	CASSLRFGGDSPLHF	TGTGCCAGCAGCCTCCGTTTCGGGGGGGATTCACCCCTCCACTTT
.	.	TRBV27	TRBJ2-3	CASSGSGAITDTQYF	TGTGCCAGCAGTGGGTCTGGGGCAATCACAGATACGCAGTATTTT
.	TRBD1	TRBV5-1	TRBJ2-2	CASSSGQGNLRNTGELFF	TGCGCCAGCAGCTCAGGACAGGGGAACTTAAGAAACACCGGGGAGCTGTTTTTT
.	TRBD1	TRBV19	TRBJ1-2	CASSARDTGAKGYTF	TGTGCCAGTAGTGCTCGGGATACAGGGGCCAAGGGCTACACCTTC
.	.	TRBV5-4	TRBJ1-3	CASSYDSSGNTIYF	TGTGCCAGCAGTTACGACAGCTCTGGAAACACCATATATTTT
.	.	TRBV28	TRBJ1-5	CASSSSSQPQHF	TGTGCCAGCAGTTCGAGTAGTCAGCCCCAGCATTTT
few	TRBD1	TRBV19	TRBJ2-1	CASRTGQGTYNEQFF	TGTGCCAGTAGAACAGGACAGGGAACCTACAATGAGCAGTTCTTC
.	TRBD1	TRBV19	TRBJ1-5	CASSPTGVNQPQHF	TGTGCCAGTAGCCCGACAGGGGTCAATCAGCCCCAGCATTTT
.	.	TRBV29-1	TRBJ2-1	CSVDRGANEQFF	TGCAGCGTTGACAGGGGAGCAAATGAGCAGTTCTTC
.	TRBD1	TRBV28	TRBJ2-7	CASSTFYQGAGEQYF	TGTGCCAGCAGTACTTTTTATCAGGGGGCTGGAGAGCAGTACTTC
.	.	TRBV5-1	TRBJ2-3	CASSNDTSSADTQYF	TGCGCCAGCAGCAACGACACCTCGTCCGCAGATACGCAGTATTTT
.	.	TRBV18	TRBJ1-1	CASSPLSGQGEAFF	TGTGCCAGCTCACCTCTATCTGGTCAGGGCGAAGCTTTCTTT
.	.	TRBV7-9	TRBJ2-5	CASSLRGTGETQYF	TGTGCCAGCAGCTTAAGGGGGACGGGCGAGACCCAGTACTTC
.	.	TRBV19	TRBJ1-1	CASNVRLGTEAFF	TGTGCCAGTAACGTGCGGTTGGGCACTGAAGCTTTCTTT
.	.	TRBV19	TRBJ1-5	CASSIPSTGNQPQHF	TGTGCCAGTAGTATCCCTTCTACCGGCAATCAGCCCCAGCATTTT
.	.	TRBV19	TRBJ1-1	CASSIIETGARAEAFF	TGTGCCAGTAGTATAATCGAGACAGGCGCTCGCGCTGAAGCTTTCTTT
.	.	TRBV7-3	TRBJ1-6	CASSLTPGGEGWRSPLHF	TGTGCCAGCAGCTTAACCCCCGGTGGTGAAGGTTGGCGGTCACCCCTCCACTTT
.	TRBD1	TRBV5-6	TRBJ1-5	CASSSSRDRGRQPQHF	TGTGCCAGCAGCTCGTCCCGGGACAGGGGGAGGCAGCCCCAGCATTTT
.	.	TRBV2	TRBJ1-4	CATQGSNEKLFF	TGTGCCACCCAGGGTTCGAATGAAAAACTGTTTTTT
.	TRBD1	TRBV18	TRBJ2-7	CASSGVEGRQGWVNEQYF	TGTGCCAGCTCGGGGGTTGAGGGGAGACAGGGTTGGGTTAACGAGCAGTACTTC
.	.	TRBV2	TRBJ2-3	CASILGLSTDTQYF	TGTGCCAGCATACTGGGACTTAGCACAGATACGCAGTATTTT
.	.	TRBV27	TRBJ2-3	CASSRQLGAPDTQYF	TGTGCCAGCAGCCGCCAACTGGGGGCCCCAGATACGCAGTATTTT
.	TRBD2	TRBV9	TRBJ2-4	CASSVAPGGQDKNIQYF	TGTGCCAGCAGCGTAGCTCCGGGAGGGCAAGACAAAAACATTCAGTACTTC
.	TRBD1	TRBV25-1	TRBJ2-7	CASSTSQGAPYEQYF	TGTGCCAGCTCCACCTCCCAGGGGGCCCCCTACGAGCAGTACTTC
.	TRBD2	TRBV19	TRBJ2-1	CASSMSSGLGNEQFF	TGTGCCAGTAGTATGTCTAGCGGGCTAGGCAATGAGCAGTTCTTC